These 9 T cell receptor beta chains share one sample of origin, sequenced in a study of PD-1 blockade in classical Hodgkin lymphoma. Libraries were prepared by immunoSEQ multiplex PCR; TCRdb keeps only in-frame clonotypes and omits some of them. The sample yields just under 20,000 clones, approximately 80% seen once. Time point: newly diagnosed, previously untreated cHL patient sample. By magnetic negative selection, CD4+ T cells were purified from thawed PBMCs. Sequencing was done on a sample of CD4+ T cells from blood. These receptors were taken from a human donor with classical Hodgkin lymphoma.

The rearrangement uses TRBV9 and TRBJ2-5; 9 nucleotides match TRBD2. The CDR3 runs 15 residues. Germline V CDR1 and CDR2: SGDLS, YYNGEE. The junction had 9 bases not matched to a gene; V was cut back by 4 bases and J by 5 bases. CDR3: CASSPRGGVGETQYF. The CDR3 bases are TGTGCCAGCAGCCCCCGCGGGGGGGTAGGGGAGACCCAGTACTTC.

This clone was counted only a few times. This sequence joins TRBV6-5 and TRBJ2-1; possibly TRBD1 for D (5 bases). The CDR3 totals 14 residues. Germline assignment: CDR1 MNHEY and CDR2 SVGAGI. V shed 5 bases and J shed 2 bases, with 10 bases lying between them. The chain's CDR3 is CASSTGDTYNEQFF. The CDR3 nucleotides are TGTGCCAGCAGTACAGGAGATACCTACAATGAGCAGTTCTTC.

The rearrangement links TRBV9 to TRBJ1-1; 8 bases align to TRBD1. V was pared by 3 bases and J by 4 bases, with 8 bases of the junction left unmatched. The germline V gene has CDR1 SGDLS and CDR2 YYNGEE. The CDR3 has 15 residues. The CDR3 sequence: CASSGRTGWSTEAFF. The CDR3 DNA reads TGTGCCAGCAGCGGACGGACAGGGTGGAGCACTGAAGCTTTCTTT.

The V call is TRBV28, the J call TRBJ1-5; 7 bases map to TRBD1. The CDR3 is made up of 16 amino acids. Trimming took 3 bases from V and 0 from J; bases not matched to a gene: 5. Germline CDR1 MDHEN, CDR2 SYDVKM. The CDR3 DNA follows: TGTGCCAGCAGTTTGGCCAGGACAGGTAGCAATCAGCCCCAGCATTTT. This sequence encodes CASSLARTGSNQPQHF.

The chain links TRBV5-4 to TRBJ2-1, with 15 bases fitting TRBD2. The germline V gene has CDR1 SGHNT and CDR2 YYREEE (reference sequence). With V trimmed by 4 bases and J by 8 bases, 10 bases remained unmatched. The CDR3 is made up of 17 amino acids. The CDR3 bases are TGTGCCAGCAGCCTAGGACTAGCGGGAGGGACGTCTCATGAGCAGTTCTTC. It specifies CASSLGLAGGTSHEQFF.

The chain joins TRBV19 to TRBJ2-7; 9 bases align to TRBD1. The CDR3 has 14 amino acids. V trimming: 5 bases; J trimming: 5 bases; junction bases outside the gene matches: 7. The germline V gene encodes CDR1 LNHDA and CDR2 SQIVND (reference sequence). The CDR3 region is CASSPTGGLHEQYF. The CDR3 DNA follows: TGTGCCAGTAGTCCGACAGGGGGTCTTCACGAGCAGTACTTC.

This clone was counted once. J is TRBJ1-1 and V is TRBV7-9; 8 nucleotides match TRBD1. CDR1 and CDR2 from the germline V gene are SEHNR and FQNEAQ (reference sequence). V trimming: 1 base; J trimming: 5 bases; junction bases outside the gene matches: 0. The CDR3 consists of 13 residues. The CDR3 reads CASSLGQGTEAFF. The CDR3 bases are TGTGCCAGCAGCTTAGGACAGGGGACTGAAGCTTTCTTT.

This rearrangement joins TRBV28 to TRBJ2-7; TRBD1 aligns across 9 bases. The trim removed 7 bases at V and 5 bases at J, leaving 12 bases unmatched. CDR3 length: 15 amino acids. Germline CDR1 and CDR2: MDHEN and SYDVKM. The CDR3 region is CASIEPGQGSNEQYF. The CDR3, as DNA: TGTGCCAGCATAGAACCGGGACAGGGTTCGAACGAGCAGTACTTC.

CDR3 sequence (DNA): TGTGCCAGCAGCTTACAGACTAGCTGGGACCAAGAGACCCAGTACTTC. Its translation is CASSLQTSWDQETQYF. This sequence joins TRBV7-9 and TRBJ2-5; TRBD2 agrees at 7 bases. This CDR3 comprises 16 residues. Germline CDR1 reads SEHNR; CDR2 reads FQNEAQ (reference sequence). Trimming took 2 bases from V and 0 from J; bases not matched to a gene: 6.